Shown below are 8 T cell receptor beta chains from a single sample sequenced in a study of blood T cell repertoires in COVID-19. This table comes from immunoSEQ multiplex PCR, and its TCRdb copy is limited to in-frame clones, with some not included. Of about 110,000 clones in the sample, 75% to 85% were seen once. Sequences were obtained from peripheral blood. These TCRs come from an elderly woman with active or convalescent COVID-19.

V usage is TRBV12-3 or TRBV12-4 and J usage is TRBJ2-1; 8 bases match TRBD1. The CDR3 spans 12 residues. Trimming took 3 bases from V and 15 from J; bases not matched to a gene: 7. The DNA of the CDR3 is TGTGCCAGCAGTTTGGGCAGGGGGCTGGGGTTCTTC. It is translated as CASSLGRGLGFF.

This rearrangement joins TRBV9 to TRBJ2-1, with D unresolved. Trimming shortened V by 3 bases and J by 2 bases, and 6 bases separated the two germline ends. The V gene's germline CDR1 is SGDLS and CDR2 YYNGEE. CDR3 length: 13 amino acids. CDR3 coding DNA: TGTGCCAGCAGCGGACTGGCCTACAATGAGCAGTTCTTC. This codes for CASSGLAYNEQFF.

This chain links TRBV5-1 with TRBJ2-7; D perhaps matches TRBD1 (5 bases). The length of the CDR3 is 18 residues. Germline CDR1 is SGHRS and CDR2 is YFSETQ. V lost 5 bases to trimming and J lost 5 bases, with 29 bases between them. CDR3 nucleotide sequence: TGCGCCAGCAGTCCCAGGGCTCCGGCCGGTGGAGCTCCTAACGAGCAGTACTTC. It specifies CASSPRAPAGGAPNEQYF.

J is TRBJ1-1 and V is TRBV6-5; 8 nucleotides agree with TRBD1. Trimming cost V 6 bases and J 5 bases; bases outside gene matches: 8. This CDR3 comprises 14 residues. CDR1 is MNHEY, CDR2 SVGAGI, per germline. CDR3: CASRYDRGGTEAFF. The CDR3 nucleotides are TGTGCCAGCAGGTACGACAGGGGAGGGACTGAAGCTTTCTTT.

The genes are TRBV6-4 and TRBJ1-5; no clear D. Germline V gene sequence: CDR1 MRHNA, CDR2 SNTAGT. Trimming left V 3 bases short and J 7 bases short, with 10 bases between. The CDR3 loop spans 13 amino acids. DNA for the CDR3: TGTGCCAGCAGTGAGTCAGGCGGGCAGCCCCAGCATTTT. Its protein product is CASSESGGQPQHF.

The V call is TRBV10-3, the J call TRBJ2-7; TRBD2 matches 8 bases. Trimming at V came to 10 bases and at J to 0 bases, leaving 14 bases not matched to a gene. CDR1 is ENHRY and CDR2 is SYGVKD in the germline V gene. This CDR3 spans 16 amino acids. The CDR3 here is CATRGDSGIPSYEQYF. The CDR3 bases are TGTGCCACCCGGGGGGATAGCGGGATCCCCTCCTACGAGCAGTACTTC.

The chain combines TRBV5-1 with TRBJ2-1, with TRBD2 matching over 14 bases. Germline-derived CDR1 and CDR2 are SGHRS and YFSETQ. The CDR3 totals 20 residues. V shed 4 bases and J 10 bases; nucleotides not matched to a gene: 22. CDR3 protein: CASSPAEGGLAGAWLSEQFF. CDR3 nucleotide sequence: TGCGCCAGCAGCCCTGCCGAAGGGGGACTAGCGGGAGCTTGGCTTTCCGAGCAGTTCTTC.

The rearrangement uses TRBV4-1 and TRBJ1-5; TRBD1 might be the D (6 bases). The CDR3 loop spans 17 amino acids. V lost 2 bases, J lost 4 bases, and 18 bases lay in between. Germline values: CDR1 MGHRA, CDR2 YSYEKL. DNA of the CDR3: TGCGCCAGCAGCCAATCGGATTACCGGGACATTAATCAGCCCCAGCATTTT. This encodes CASSQSDYRDINQPQHF.